These 2 T cell receptor beta chains share one sample of origin, sequenced in a study of blood T cell repertoires in COVID-19. Assay used: immunoSEQ multiplex PCR; TCRdb lists only in-frame clones, some missing. Of some 150,000 clones listed, about 91% are singletons. The sequenced sample was peripheral blood. The source is a woman in her forties or fifties with acute or convalescent COVID-19.

The chain uses TRBV27 and TRBJ2-7; 11 bases align to TRBD1. Losses at the gene ends were 1 base for V and 4 bases for J; bases not matched to a gene: 6. The CDR3 is made up of 16 amino acids. Germline-derived CDR1 and CDR2 are MNHEY and SMNVEV (reference sequence). The CDR3 DNA sequence: TGTGCCAGCAGTTTATTGGGGACAGGGGGGATTTACGAGCAGTACTTC. Its translation is CASSLLGTGGIYEQYF.

The rearrangement joins TRBV11-2 to TRBJ1-3, with 8 bases lining up with TRBD1. CDR3 length equals 16 residues. V shed 4 bases, J shed 4 bases, and the junction held 9 bases outside the gene matches. Germline V CDR1 and CDR2: SGHAT, FQNNGV. The CDR3 region has the DNA TGTGCCAGCAGCTCACCCGGCAGGGGGCCAGGAAACACCATATATTTT. Protein product: CASSSPGRGPGNTIYF.